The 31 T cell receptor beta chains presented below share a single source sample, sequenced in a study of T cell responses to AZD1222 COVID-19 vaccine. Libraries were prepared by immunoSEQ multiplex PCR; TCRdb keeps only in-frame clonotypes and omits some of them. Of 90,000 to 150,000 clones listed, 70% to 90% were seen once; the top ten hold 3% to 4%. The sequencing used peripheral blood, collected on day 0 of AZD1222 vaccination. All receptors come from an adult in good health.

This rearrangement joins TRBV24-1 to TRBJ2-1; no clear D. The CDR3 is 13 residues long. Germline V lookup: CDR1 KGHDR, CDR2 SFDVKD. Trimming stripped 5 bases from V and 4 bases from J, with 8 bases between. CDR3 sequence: CATSGTPYNEQFF. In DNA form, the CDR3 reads TGTGCCACCAGTGGGACCCCTTACAATGAGCAGTTCTTC.

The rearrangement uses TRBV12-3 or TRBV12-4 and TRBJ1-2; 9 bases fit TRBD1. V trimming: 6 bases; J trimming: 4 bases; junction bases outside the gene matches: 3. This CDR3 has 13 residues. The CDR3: CASRGTGSYGYTF. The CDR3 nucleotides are TGTGCCAGCAGGGGGACAGGGAGCTATGGCTACACCTTC.

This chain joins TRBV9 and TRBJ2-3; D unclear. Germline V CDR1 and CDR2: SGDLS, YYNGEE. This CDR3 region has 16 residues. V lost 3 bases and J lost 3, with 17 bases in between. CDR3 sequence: CASSAPRHVATDTQYF. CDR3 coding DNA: TGTGCCAGCAGCGCGCCCCGACACGTCGCAACAGATACGCAGTATTTT.

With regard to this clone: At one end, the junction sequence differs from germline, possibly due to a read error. The CDR3 DNA reads TGTGCTAGTGGCTCGCCTGGACTGCATTTT. It codes for CASGSPGLHF. J is TRBJ2-3 and V is TRBV12-5, with D perhaps matching TRBD2 (5 bases). This CDR3 contains 10 residues. Germline CDR1 is LGHNT and CDR2 is FRNRAP.

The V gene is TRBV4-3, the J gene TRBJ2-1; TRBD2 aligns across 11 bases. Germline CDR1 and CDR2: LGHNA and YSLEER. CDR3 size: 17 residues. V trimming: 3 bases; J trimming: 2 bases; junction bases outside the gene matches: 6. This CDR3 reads CASSHLTGLAAYNEQFF. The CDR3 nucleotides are TGCGCCAGCAGCCATCTTACGGGACTAGCGGCCTACAATGAGCAGTTCTTC.

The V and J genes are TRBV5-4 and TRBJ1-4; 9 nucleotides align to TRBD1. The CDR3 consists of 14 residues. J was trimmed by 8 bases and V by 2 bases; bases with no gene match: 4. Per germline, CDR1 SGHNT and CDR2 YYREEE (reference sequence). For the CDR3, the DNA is TGTGCCAGCAGCTTACAGGGGGCGCTGGAAAAACTGTTTTTT. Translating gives CASSLQGALEKLFF.

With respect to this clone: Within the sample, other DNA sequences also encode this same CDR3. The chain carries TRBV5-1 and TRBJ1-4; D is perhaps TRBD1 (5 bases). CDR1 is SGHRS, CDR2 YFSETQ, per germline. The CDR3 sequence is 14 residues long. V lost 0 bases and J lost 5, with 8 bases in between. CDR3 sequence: CASSLVPGNEKLFF. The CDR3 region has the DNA TGCGCCAGCAGCTTGGTACCAGGGAATGAAAAACTGTTTTTT.

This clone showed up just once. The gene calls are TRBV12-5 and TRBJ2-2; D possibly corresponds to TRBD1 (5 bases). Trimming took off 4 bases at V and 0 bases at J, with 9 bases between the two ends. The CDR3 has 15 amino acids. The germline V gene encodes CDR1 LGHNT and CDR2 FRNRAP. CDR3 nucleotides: TGTGCTAGTGGTTGGACACCCGCGAACACCGGGGAGCTGTTTTTT. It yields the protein CASGWTPANTGELFF.

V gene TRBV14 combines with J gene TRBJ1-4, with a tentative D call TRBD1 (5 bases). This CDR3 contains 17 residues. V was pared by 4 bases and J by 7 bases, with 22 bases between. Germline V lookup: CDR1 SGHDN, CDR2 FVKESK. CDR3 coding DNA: TGTGCCAGCAGCCCAAGGGAGAGTACAGGACCTGGTGAAAAACTGTTTTTT. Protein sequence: CASSPRESTGPGEKLFF. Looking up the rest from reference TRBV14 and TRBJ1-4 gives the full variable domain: EAGVTQFPSHSVIEKGQTVTLRCDPISGHDNLYWYRRVMGKEIKFLLHFVKESKQDESGMPNNRFLAERTGGTYSTLKVQPAELEDSGVYFCASSPRESTGPGEKLFFGSGTQLSVL.

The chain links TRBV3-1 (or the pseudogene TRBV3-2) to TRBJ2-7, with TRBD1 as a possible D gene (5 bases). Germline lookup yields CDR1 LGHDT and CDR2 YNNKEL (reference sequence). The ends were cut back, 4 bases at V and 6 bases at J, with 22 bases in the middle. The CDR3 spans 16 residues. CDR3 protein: CASSPPYPGCMAEQYF. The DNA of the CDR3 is TGTGCCAGCAGCCCACCCTACCCAGGGTGTATGGCCGAGCAGTACTTC.

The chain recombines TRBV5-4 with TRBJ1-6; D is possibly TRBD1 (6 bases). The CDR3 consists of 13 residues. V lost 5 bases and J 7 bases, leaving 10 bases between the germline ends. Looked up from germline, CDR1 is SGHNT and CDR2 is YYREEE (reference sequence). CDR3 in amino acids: CASRQGGNSPLHF. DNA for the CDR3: TGTGCCAGCAGACAGGGAGGAAATTCACCCCTCCACTTT.

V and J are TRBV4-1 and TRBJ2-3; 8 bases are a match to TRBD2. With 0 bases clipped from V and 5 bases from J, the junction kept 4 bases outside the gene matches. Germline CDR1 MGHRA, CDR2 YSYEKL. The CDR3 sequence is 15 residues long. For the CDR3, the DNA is TGCGCCAGCAGCCAAGATAGCCTAGCGGGAGATACGCAGTATTTT. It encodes CASSQDSLAGDTQYF.

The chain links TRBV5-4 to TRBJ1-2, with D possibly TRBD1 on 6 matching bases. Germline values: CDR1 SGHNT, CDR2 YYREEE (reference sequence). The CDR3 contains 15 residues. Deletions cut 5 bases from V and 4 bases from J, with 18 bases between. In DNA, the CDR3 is TGTGCCAGCAGAGACCGACAGGCGCAACTCTATGGCTACACCTTC. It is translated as CASRDRQAQLYGYTF.

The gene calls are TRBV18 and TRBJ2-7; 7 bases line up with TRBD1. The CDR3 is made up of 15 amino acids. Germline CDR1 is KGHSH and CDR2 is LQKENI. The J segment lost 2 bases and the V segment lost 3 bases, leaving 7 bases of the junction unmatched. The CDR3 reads CASSPWDSSAYEQYF. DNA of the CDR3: TGTGCCAGCTCACCCTGGGACAGTAGCGCCTACGAGCAGTACTTC.

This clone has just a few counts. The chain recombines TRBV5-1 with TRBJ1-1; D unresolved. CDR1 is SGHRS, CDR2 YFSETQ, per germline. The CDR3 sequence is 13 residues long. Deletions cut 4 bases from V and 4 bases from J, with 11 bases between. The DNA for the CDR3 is TGCGCCAGCAGCGGAGGGTCGTTCACTGAAGCTTTCTTT. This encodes CASSGGSFTEAFF.

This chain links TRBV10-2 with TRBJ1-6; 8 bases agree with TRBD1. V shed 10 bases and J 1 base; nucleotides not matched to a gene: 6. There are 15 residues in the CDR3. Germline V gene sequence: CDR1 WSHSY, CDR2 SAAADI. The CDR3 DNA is TGCGCCACCCCAGGGGACAGGTCCTATAATTCACCCCTCCACTTT. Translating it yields CATPGDRSYNSPLHF.

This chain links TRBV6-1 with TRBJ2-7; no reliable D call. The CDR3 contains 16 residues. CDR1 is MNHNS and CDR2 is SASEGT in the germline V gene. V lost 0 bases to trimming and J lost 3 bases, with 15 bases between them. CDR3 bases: TGTGCCAGCAGTGAAGCGCTTCTGGGGATCGGCTACGAGCAGTACTTC. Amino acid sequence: CASSEALLGIGYEQYF.

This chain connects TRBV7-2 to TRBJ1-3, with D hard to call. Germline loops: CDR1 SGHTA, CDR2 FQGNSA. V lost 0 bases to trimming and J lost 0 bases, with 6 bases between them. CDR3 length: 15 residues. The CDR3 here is CASSLALGSGNTIYF. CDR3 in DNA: TGTGCCAGCAGCTTAGCATTAGGCTCTGGAAACACCATATATTTT.

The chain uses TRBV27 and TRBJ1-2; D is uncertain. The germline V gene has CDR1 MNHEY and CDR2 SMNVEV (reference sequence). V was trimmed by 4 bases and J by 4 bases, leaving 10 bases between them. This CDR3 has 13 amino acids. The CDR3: CASSYRGGYGYTF. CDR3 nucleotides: TGTGCCAGCAGTTACCGGGGAGGCTATGGCTACACCTTC.

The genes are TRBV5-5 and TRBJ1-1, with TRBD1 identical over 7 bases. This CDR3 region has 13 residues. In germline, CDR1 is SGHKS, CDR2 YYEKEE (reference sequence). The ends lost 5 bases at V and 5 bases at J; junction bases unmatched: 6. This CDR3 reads CASSYRGRTEAFF. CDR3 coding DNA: TGTGCCAGCAGTTACAGGGGTCGAACTGAAGCTTTCTTT.

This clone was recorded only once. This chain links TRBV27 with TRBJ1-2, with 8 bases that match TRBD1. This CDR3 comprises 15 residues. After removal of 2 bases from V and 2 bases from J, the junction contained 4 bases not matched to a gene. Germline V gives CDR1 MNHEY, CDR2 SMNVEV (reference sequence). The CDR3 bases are TGTGCCAGCAGTTTAGACAGGGGTGGCAACTATGGCTACACCTTC. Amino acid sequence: CASSLDRGGNYGYTF.

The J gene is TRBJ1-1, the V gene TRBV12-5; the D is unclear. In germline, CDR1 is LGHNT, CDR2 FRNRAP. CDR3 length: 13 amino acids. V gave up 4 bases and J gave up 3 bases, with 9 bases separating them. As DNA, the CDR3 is TGTGCTAGTGGTTCCCTCGGGGACACTGAAGCTTTCTTT. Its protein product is CASGSLGDTEAFF.

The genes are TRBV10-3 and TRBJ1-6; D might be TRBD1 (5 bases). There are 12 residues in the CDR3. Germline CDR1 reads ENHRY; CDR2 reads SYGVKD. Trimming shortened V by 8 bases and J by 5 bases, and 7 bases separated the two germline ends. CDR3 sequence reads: CAIRGDNSPLHF. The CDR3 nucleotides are TGTGCCATCCGGGGGGATAATTCACCCCTCCACTTT.

The CDR3 loop reads CAISESTATYNEQFF. The CDR3 nucleotides read TGTGCCATCAGTGAGTCGACCGCTACCTACAATGAGCAGTTCTTC. The V call is TRBV10-3, the J call TRBJ2-1, with D hard to call. V lost 0 bases and J lost 2, with 8 bases in between. Germline-derived CDR1 and CDR2 are ENHRY and SYGVKD. The CDR3 sequence is 15 residues long.

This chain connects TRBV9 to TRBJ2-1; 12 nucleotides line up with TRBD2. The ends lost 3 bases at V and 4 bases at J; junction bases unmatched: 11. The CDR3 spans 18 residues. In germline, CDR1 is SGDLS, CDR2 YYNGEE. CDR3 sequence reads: CASSAPSGGASRYNEQFF. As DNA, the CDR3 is TGTGCCAGCAGCGCCCCTAGCGGGGGGGCCTCAAGGTACAATGAGCAGTTCTTC.

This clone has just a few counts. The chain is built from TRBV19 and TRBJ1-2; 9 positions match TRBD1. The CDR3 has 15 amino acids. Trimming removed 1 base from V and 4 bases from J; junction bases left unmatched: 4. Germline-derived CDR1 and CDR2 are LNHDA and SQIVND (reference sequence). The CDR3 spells CASSIGTGAIYGYTF. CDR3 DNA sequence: TGTGCCAGTAGTATAGGGACAGGGGCCATCTATGGCTACACCTTC. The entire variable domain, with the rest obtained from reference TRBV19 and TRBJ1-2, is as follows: DGGITQSPKYLFRKEGQNVTLSCEQNLNHDAMYWYRQDPGQGLRLIYYSQIVNDFQKGDIAEGYSVSREKKESFPLTVTSAQKNPTAFYLCASSIGTGAIYGYTFGSGTRLTVV.

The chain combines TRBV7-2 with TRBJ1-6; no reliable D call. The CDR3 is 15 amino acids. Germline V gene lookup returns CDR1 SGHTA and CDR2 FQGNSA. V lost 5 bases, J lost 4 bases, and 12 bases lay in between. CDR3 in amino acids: CASSGGRTYNSPLHF. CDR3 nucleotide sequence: TGTGCCAGCAGCGGAGGGCGGACTTATAATTCACCCCTCCACTTT.

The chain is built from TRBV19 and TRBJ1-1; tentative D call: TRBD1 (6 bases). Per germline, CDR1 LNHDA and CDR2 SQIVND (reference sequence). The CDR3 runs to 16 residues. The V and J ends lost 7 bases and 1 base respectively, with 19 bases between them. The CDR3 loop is CASTQMGGSPNTEAFF. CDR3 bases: TGTGCCAGTACCCAAATGGGGGGCAGTCCGAACACTGAAGCTTTCTTT.

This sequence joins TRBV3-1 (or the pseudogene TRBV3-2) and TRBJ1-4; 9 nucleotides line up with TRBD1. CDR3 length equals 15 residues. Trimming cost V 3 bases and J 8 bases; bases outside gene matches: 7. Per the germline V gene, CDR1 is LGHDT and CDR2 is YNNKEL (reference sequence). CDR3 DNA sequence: TGTGCCAGCAGCCAGGCTACAGGGGGCATGGAAAAACTGTTTTTT. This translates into CASSQATGGMEKLFF.

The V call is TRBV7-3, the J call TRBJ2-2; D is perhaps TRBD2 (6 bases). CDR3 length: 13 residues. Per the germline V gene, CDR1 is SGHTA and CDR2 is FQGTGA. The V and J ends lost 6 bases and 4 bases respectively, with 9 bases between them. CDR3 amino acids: CASRGGFTGELFF. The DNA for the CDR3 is TGTGCCAGCAGGGGAGGTTTCACCGGGGAGCTGTTTTTT.

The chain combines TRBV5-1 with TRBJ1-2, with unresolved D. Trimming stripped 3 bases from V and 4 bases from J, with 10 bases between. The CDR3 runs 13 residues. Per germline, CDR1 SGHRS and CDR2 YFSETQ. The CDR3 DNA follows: TGCGCCAGCAGCTACCGCGAGGGCTATGGCTACACCTTC. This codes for CASSYREGYGYTF.